The subject of this entry is one T cell receptor (beta chain). Its antigen is not known. These data are taken from a study of long-term antiretroviral therapy in people with HIV. Whole-study results and caveats: Repertoires looked antigen-experienced, with only a slight naive shift after ART.

The CDR3 sequence is 14 residues long. Germline lookup yields CDR1 GTSNPN and CDR2 SVGIG (reference sequence). Between the trimmed V and J ends, which lost 2 bases and 2 bases, there was a span of 11 bases. Per donor, a minimum of one pre-ART and a minimum of two post-ART PBMC samples were available. Researchers ran immunoSEQ v3.0 at survey level. Assay used: immunoSEQ multiplex PCR; TCRdb lists only in-frame clones, some missing. This sample has approximately 45,000 clones, with around nine tenths found just once. The V gene is TRBV30, the J gene TRBJ2-3; D is uncertain. This clonotype originated in a woman aged 45-65 years with HIV. Sequences were derived from unsorted PBMCs, sampled 0.1 years before starting antiretroviral therapy. Here the CDR3 DNA reads TGTGCCTGGAGTCCCGGATCGGCCACAGATACGCAGTATTTT. Translation: CAWSPGSATDTQYF.